This T cell receptor (beta chain) came from a study of blood T cells in healthy people across ages. In its sample, this clonotype was seen many times. Its antigen remains unidentified. Study-level points and caveats: Higher naive T cell percentage went strongly together with higher TCR beta diversity. Getting older went along with TCR beta diversity per million T cells dropping roughly linearly.

The draw of peripheral blood yielded 8.5 to 10 milliliters from each donor. The amount of total RNA extracted per sample was at least 5.5 micrograms. A second PCR of 7 to 11 cycles used a sample-barcoded 5' primer and a J-beta primer mix. Via MiXCR, TCRdb re-called the 5' RACE reads, giving one row per CDR3 protein. The sample has 1.5 million to 2 million distinct CDR3 sequences, 28% seen once. The specimen sequenced was blood. The receptor's source is a woman aged 25 to 39 in good health.

As DNA, the CDR3 is TGTGCCAGCAGTTTGGAGGGTCCCGATGGCTACACCTTC. Translation: CASSLEGPDGYTF. V gene TRBV12-3 or TRBV12-4 combines with J gene TRBJ1-2, with unresolved D. Trimming removed 3 bases from V and 6 bases from J, with 11 bases in between. CDR3 length equals 13 residues.